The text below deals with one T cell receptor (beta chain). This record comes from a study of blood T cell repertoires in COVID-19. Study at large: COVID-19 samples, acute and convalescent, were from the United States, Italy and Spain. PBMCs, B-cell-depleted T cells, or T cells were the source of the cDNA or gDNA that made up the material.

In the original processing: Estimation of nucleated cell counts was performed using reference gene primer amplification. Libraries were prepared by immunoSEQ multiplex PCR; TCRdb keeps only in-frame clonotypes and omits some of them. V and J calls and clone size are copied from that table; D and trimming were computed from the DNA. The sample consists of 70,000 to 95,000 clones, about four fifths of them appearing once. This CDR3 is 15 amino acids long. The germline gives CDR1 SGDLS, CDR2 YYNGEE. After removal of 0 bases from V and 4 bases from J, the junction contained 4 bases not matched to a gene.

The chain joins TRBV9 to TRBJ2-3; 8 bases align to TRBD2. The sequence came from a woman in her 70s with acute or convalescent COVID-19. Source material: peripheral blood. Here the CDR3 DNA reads TGTGCCAGCAGCGTAGTCGCGGGAGGAGCAGATACGCAGTATTTT. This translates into CASSVVAGGADTQYF.